This entry describes one T cell receptor (beta chain). Its recognized antigen is unknown. Nothing much larger sits one base from this clone, and base qualities are not available. These data originate in a study of T cell responses to AZD1222 COVID-19 vaccine listed by TCRdb under 2021. Regarding the research as a whole: AZD1222 recipients given second doses at about 4 weeks or at about 12 weeks were pooled, since spike-specific TCR depth and breadth were not found to differ between the two schedules. A total of 233 trial participants underwent TCR sequencing, of whom around 200 received two doses of AZD1222 and some 26 received two doses of the MenACWY control vaccine. Trial participants were enrolled by age into 18-55, 56-69 and 70-plus year subgroups, with around 150, 28 and 57 TCR-sequenced participants respectively.

Interpreted using the paper, the time point label stands for: baseline before first vaccination. Vaccinee samples were obtained from the UK trials COV001 and COV002, which included a single-blind randomized controlled phase 2/3 trial of AZD1222 (ChAdOx1 nCoV-19) in healthy adults. Trial participant PBMC samples were collected at day 0 and day 28 after the second dose for TCRbeta chain sequencing. The CDR3 regions of human TCRbeta chains were analyzed by immunosequencing. As for the original processing: Repertoire TCRs were matched against a reference library of SARS-CoV-2-specific TCRs generated with the MIRA antigen-specificity platform. Breadth was defined as the fraction of unique TCRs that were SARS-CoV-2-associated. Depth was defined as the fraction of total T cells that were SARS-CoV-2-associated. Using the MIRA data, each spike-specific TCR was mapped to the spike region that the TCR reacts to and placed in a CD4 or CD8 class. Log10-transformed breadth and depth values were compared by one-way ANOVA with Sidak's multiple comparisons tests. TCRdb re-hosts the immuneACCESS table, in-frame sequences only. Its copies lack some clones; in the studies checked, an unresolved V gene accounts for under half of them, and the cause for the rest is not known. D and trimming come from the DNA, and the V and J calls and clone size come from that table. This sample is represented by around 130,000 clones; roughly nine tenths of them were singletons. 1.7% of the sample comes from the top ten.

Measured from the cysteine to the phenylalanine, the CDR3 is 14 residues long. The sequence is cut down to CDR3 DNA, 42 bases in frame from base 1. V ends up 4 bases short and J 10 bases short, with an unmatched junction base count of 8. Sequences SGHDT (CDR1) and YYEEEE (CDR2) are obtained from the germline V gene. Study-wide conclusions, independent of this receptor: In the small 56-69-year group, the increase in depth fell short of significance, most likely because of low power. Participants were mostly white British, with more females than males. The authors suggested clonal diversity may have been underestimated. A significant rise in spike-specific TCR breadth and depth was observed after two AZD1222 doses relative to day 0 and relative to MenACWY recipients. Because no day 14 peak-response samples were available, repertoires were characterized only after the peak T cell response. The vaccine-associated CD4 TCRs covered the entire spike protein, and the dominant responses fell in regions 160-218 and 743-854. Reportedly, close to half of the unique spike-specific TCRs recognized epitopes lying outside the regions that are mutated in the B.1.351 and B.1.1.7 variants. Only a handful of AZD1222 recipients were SARS-CoV-2 seropositive at baseline, limiting conclusions about previously exposed vaccinees.

The sequence derives from an adult in good health. The sequenced sample was peripheral blood, obtained on day 0 of AZD1222 vaccination. The rearrangement combines TRBV5-6 with TRBJ1-6, with TRBD1 matching 7 junction bases. This receptor has the CDR3 CASSGRQGRSPLHF. The DNA sequence is TGTGCCAGCAGCGGGAGACAGGGAAGATCACCCCTCCACTTT.